This T cell receptor (beta chain) was recovered during a study of early T cells in non-severe SARS-CoV-2 infection. Looked up from germline, CDR1 is LNHNV and CDR2 is YYDKDF (reference sequence). After removal of 0 bases from V and 7 bases from J, the junction contained 6 bases not matched to a gene. The CDR3 consists of 16 residues. This clonotype was seen at least ten times. Antigen specificity is unknown. TCRdb re-derived calls from the 5' RACE reads in MiXCR, one entry per CDR3 protein. The sample shows 110,000 or so distinct CDR3 sequences, around 10% of them seen only once. Overall study findings and caveats: The study's VDJdb matching favored anti-spike CD8 responses and missed private and CD4 specificities.

This chain uses TRBV15 with TRBJ2-1; 10 positions match TRBD1. The receptor was isolated from an adult who was a healthcare worker with PCR-confirmed SARS-CoV-2 infection or an uninfected control (not recorded which). The source material was whole blood. CDR3 loop: CATSREAGTGVNEQFF. The CDR3 DNA sequence: TGTGCCACCAGCAGAGAAGCCGGGACAGGGGTTAATGAGCAGTTCTTC.